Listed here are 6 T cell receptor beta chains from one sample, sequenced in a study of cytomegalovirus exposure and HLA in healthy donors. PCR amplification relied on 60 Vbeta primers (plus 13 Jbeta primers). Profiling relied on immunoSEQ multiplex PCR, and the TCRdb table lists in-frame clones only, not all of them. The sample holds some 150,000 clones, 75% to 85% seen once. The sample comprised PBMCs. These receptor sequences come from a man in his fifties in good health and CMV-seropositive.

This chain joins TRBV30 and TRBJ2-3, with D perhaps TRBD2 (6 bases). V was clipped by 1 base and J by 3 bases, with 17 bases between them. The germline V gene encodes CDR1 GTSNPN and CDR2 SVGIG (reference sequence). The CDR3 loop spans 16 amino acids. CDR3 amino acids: CAWSAGGDIGTDTQYF. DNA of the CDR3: TGTGCCTGGAGTGCGGGCGGGGATATAGGTACAGATACGCAGTATTTT.

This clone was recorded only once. The CDR3 nucleotides read TGCGCCAGCAGCCAATACAGGGGCACAGATACGCAGTATTTT. Its protein is CASSQYRGTDTQYF. This chain uses TRBV4-1 with TRBJ2-3; D is possibly TRBD1 (6 bases). CDR3 length equals 14 residues. Trimming cost V 2 bases and J 1 base, with 7 bases left between them. CDR1 MGHRA and CDR2 YSYEKL come from the germline V gene.

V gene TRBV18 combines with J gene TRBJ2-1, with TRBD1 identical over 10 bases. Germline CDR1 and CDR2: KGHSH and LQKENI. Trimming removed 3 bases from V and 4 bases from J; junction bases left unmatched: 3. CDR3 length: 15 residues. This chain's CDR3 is CASSPGTGAYNEQFF. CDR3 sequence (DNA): TGTGCCAGCTCACCGGGGACAGGGGCTTACAATGAGCAGTTCTTC. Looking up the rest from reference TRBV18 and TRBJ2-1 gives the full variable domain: NAGVMQNPRHLVRRRGQEARLRCSPMKGHSHVYWYRQLPEEGLKFMVYLQKENIIDESGMPKERFSAEFPKEGPSILRIQQVVRGDSAAYFCASSPGTGAYNEQFFGPGTRLTVL.

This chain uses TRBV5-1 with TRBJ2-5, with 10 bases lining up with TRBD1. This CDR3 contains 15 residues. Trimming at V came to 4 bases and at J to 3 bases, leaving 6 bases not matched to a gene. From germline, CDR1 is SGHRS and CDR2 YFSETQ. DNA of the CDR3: TGCGCCAGCAGCCCAGGGGACAGGGGAGAAGAGACCCAGTACTTC. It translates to CASSPGDRGEETQYF.

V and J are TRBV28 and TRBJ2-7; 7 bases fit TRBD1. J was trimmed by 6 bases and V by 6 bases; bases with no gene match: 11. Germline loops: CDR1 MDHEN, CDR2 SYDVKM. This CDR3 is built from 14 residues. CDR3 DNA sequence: TGTGCCAGCAGGTTGACAGGGTTTAAGGGCGAGCAGTACTTC. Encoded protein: CASRLTGFKGEQYF.

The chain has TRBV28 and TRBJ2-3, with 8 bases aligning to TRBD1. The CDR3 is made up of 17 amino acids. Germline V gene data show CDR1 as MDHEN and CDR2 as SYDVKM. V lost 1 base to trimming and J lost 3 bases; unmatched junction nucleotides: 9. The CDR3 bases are TGTGCCAGCAGTTTATACATTACAGGGGGGAGGACAGATACGCAGTATTTT. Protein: CASSLYITGGRTDTQYF.